The sample holds a few counts of the clone carrying this TCR beta chain. What it recognizes is unknown. Sorting of CD4+ naive, central memory, regulatory and stem cell-like memory cells was performed via CD45RO/CCR7/CD25/CD127/CD95/CD27. Trimming took off 4 bases at V and 4 bases at J, with 7 bases between the two ends. Germline assignment: CDR1 SGHRS and CDR2 YFSETQ. The CDR3 sequence is 12 residues long. Expressed TCRB transcripts were sequenced because the isolated RNA had all been reverse transcribed beforehand. The table came from immunoSEQ multiplex PCR; TCRdb's copy has only in-frame clones and leaves some out. The repertoire has around 250,000 clones, roughly 15% of them found once; the top ten carry around 0.03%. The sample is drawn from a study of beta chain features in type 1 diabetes. Study-level results: People with Type 1 diabetes carried modestly yet significantly shorter TCRB CDR3s in all four CD4+ subsets. VDJ junctions in type 1 diabetes patients carried more deletions and fewer insertions.

This chain connects TRBV5-1 to TRBJ2-3, with D unclear. Input material: naive CD4+ T cells from blood. This clonotype was sampled from a middle-aged woman in good health. CDR3 in amino acids: CASSRSADTQYF. DNA for the CDR3: TGCGCCAGCAGCAGGAGCGCAGATACGCAGTATTTT.